These 28 T cell receptor beta chains were all obtained from the same sample, sequenced in a study of breast tumors, draining lymph nodes, adjacent tissues. Via MiXCR, TCRdb re-called the multiplex PCR reads, giving one row per CDR3 protein. The sample includes approximately 120,000 distinct CDR3 sequences, 21% seen only once; the top ten take 2.2%. Axillary draining lymph nodes of breast cancer patients supplied the node samples. Sequencing input: axillary lymph node tissue. Receptor source: a female donor with breast cancer. Some clones in this sample may be carry-over from other donors' samples.

Ten or more counts support this clonotype. The chain joins TRBV7-9 to TRBJ1-2; no clear D. Germline lookup yields CDR1 SEHNR and CDR2 FQNEAQ (reference sequence). CDR3 size: 17 residues. The V end was cut by 2 bases, the J end by 0 bases, with 16 bases between. CDR3 amino acids: CASSLNYIGSSNYGYTF. CDR3 DNA sequence: TGTGCCAGCAGCTTAAACTATATCGGCAGTTCTAACTATGGCTACACCTTC.

Concerning this clonotype: This may stem from a read error, because a much larger clone lies one nucleotide away. V gene TRBV11-2 combines with J gene TRBJ2-1; no clear D gene. CDR1 is SGHAT and CDR2 is FQNNGV in the germline V gene. V lost 5 bases, J lost 10 bases, and 9 bases lay in between. The CDR3 spans 11 residues. The DNA of the CDR3 is TGTGCCAGCAGCCCCCAAGAGGAGCAGTTCTTC. Its translation is CASSPQEEQFF.

In this sample, this clonotype turned up many times. In DNA, the CDR3 is TGTGCCAGCAGTGGGGGAGGAACTCGTCTAGGCTACACCTTC. Translated: CASSGGGTRLGYTF. The rearrangement uses TRBV2 and TRBJ1-2; no clear D. Trimming pared 4 bases from V and 8 bases from J, leaving 17 bases between. The germline V gene has CDR1 SNHLY and CDR2 FYNNEI. There are 14 residues in the CDR3.

On this clonotype: A clone one base away is much larger, so this may be a read error. The V call is TRBV27, the J call TRBJ1-2, with 10 nucleotides matching TRBD1. This CDR3 spans 15 amino acids. Per the germline V gene, CDR1 is MNHEY and CDR2 is SMNVEV (reference sequence). CDR3 in DNA: TGTGCCAGCAGTTTTCGGGGACAGGGGAGTAATGGCTGCACCTTC. Translation gives CASSFRGQGSNGCTF.

There are many counts of this clonotype. The rearrangement joins TRBV19 to TRBJ2-1; 8 bases fit TRBD2. The CDR3 covers 15 residues. The V gene's germline CDR1 is LNHDA and CDR2 SQIVND (reference sequence). V dropped 7 bases and J dropped 4; count of bases not matched to a gene: 9. CDR3 nucleotides: TGTGCCAGTATGCTCTCACTAGCGGCATACAATGAGCAGTTCTTC. Encoded protein: CASMLSLAAYNEQFF.

There are many counts of this clonotype. The chain couples TRBV6-6 to TRBJ1-3, with a weak D call TRBD1 (5 bases). The ends were cut back, 6 bases at V and 1 base at J, with 13 bases in the middle. The germline CDR1 and CDR2 sequences are MNHNY and SVGAGI (reference sequence). This CDR3 is built from 15 residues. CDR3 nucleotide sequence: TGTGCCAGCAGCTACGGGGGGGGGTCTGGAAACACCATATATTTT. Amino acid sequence: CASSYGGGSGNTIYF.

Concerning this clonotype itself: Since the CDR3 does not end with the conserved phenylalanine or tryptophan, this likely comes from a read error. This sequence joins TRBV3-1 and TRBJ2-5, with 14 bases aligning to TRBD2. The CDR3 runs 18 residues. J was trimmed by 5 bases and V by 3 bases; bases with no gene match: 11. Germline V gene lookup returns CDR1 LGHDT and CDR2 YNNKEL (reference sequence). Written as DNA, the CDR3 is TGTGCCAGCAGCCATCGCGGGACTAGCGGGAGTAATTTTGAGACCCAGTACTCC. Amino acids: CASSHRGTSGSNFETQYS.

This clonotype appeared many times. The CDR3 loop is CASSWTSPPDTQYF. Here the CDR3 DNA reads TGCGCCAGCAGCTGGACCTCTCCGCCAGATACGCAGTATTTT. The chain links TRBV5-1 to TRBJ2-3; unclear D gene. Germline values: CDR1 SGHRS, CDR2 YFSETQ. Trimming cost V 3 bases and J 4 bases, with 12 bases left between them. The CDR3 is made up of 14 amino acids.

This clonotype was seen repeatedly, ten times or more. V and J are TRBV7-3 and TRBJ2-1, with D unclear. V was trimmed by 1 base and J by 5 bases, leaving 18 bases between them. The V gene's germline CDR1 is SGHTA and CDR2 FQGTGA. The CDR3 spans 17 residues. CDR3 amino acids: CASSLISQPSPHNEQFF. The CDR3 DNA reads TGTGCCAGCAGCTTAATCTCCCAACCGTCACCACACAATGAGCAGTTCTTC.

This clonotype has more than one count but fewer than ten. At one end the junction does not follow the germline gene, possibly because of a read error. J is TRBJ2-1 and V is TRBV7-3; 8 bases line up with TRBD2. Germline-derived CDR1 and CDR2 are SGHTA and FQGTGA. The length of the CDR3 is 15 residues. This chain's CDR3 is CASSRAGEAHNKQFF. The CDR3 nucleotides read TGTGCCAGCAGCCGAGCGGGAGAGGCGCACAATAAGCAGTTCTTC.

Turning to this clonotype: The junction differs from germline at one of its ends, possibly a read error. The genes are TRBV28 and TRBJ2-7, with D uncertain. The CDR3 contains 13 residues. CDR1 and CDR2 from the germline V gene are MDHEN and SYDVKM. The CDR3 region has the DNA TGTGCCGGCAGGACGACTGGTCGTTACGAGCAGTACTTC. Translated: CAGRTTGRYEQYF.

The chain has TRBV4-1 and TRBJ2-2; a weak D match, TRBD1 (6 bases). Germline V lookup: CDR1 MGHRA, CDR2 YSYEKL. The CDR3 extends over 16 amino acids. V gave up 0 bases and J gave up 3 bases, with 11 bases separating them. The CDR3 loop is CASSQDPGDDTGELFF. The CDR3 region has the DNA TGCGCCAGCAGCCAAGATCCAGGGGATGACACCGGGGAGCTGTTTTTT.

This clonotype was recorded at least ten times. The V and J genes are TRBV24-1 and TRBJ2-7; a possible D gene is TRBD2 (5 bases). The CDR3 length is 14 residues. CDR1 is KGHDR, CDR2 SFDVKD, per germline. With 4 bases removed from V and 3 bases from J, the gap between germline ends came to 12 bases. CDR3 coding DNA: TGTGCCACCAGTGAAGGACGGGATCGCTACGAGCAGTACTTC. Protein sequence: CATSEGRDRYEQYF.

This clonotype was detected many times. The chain links TRBV5-6 to TRBJ2-1; no reliable D call. V was shortened by 1 base and J by 2 bases, with 10 bases between the two germline ends. Germline V CDR1 and CDR2: SGHDT, YYEEEE. The CDR3 is made up of 15 amino acids. In nucleotides, the CDR3 is TGTGCCAGCAGCTTGTACGCCGCCACCTACAATGAGCAGTTCTTC. It translates to CASSLYAATYNEQFF.

Comments on this clonotype: This clone may be a read error of a much larger clone one base away. The J gene is TRBJ2-1, the V gene TRBV10-3; D unclear. The germline gives CDR1 ENHRY, CDR2 SYGVKD. The CDR3 loop spans 13 amino acids. V gave up 6 bases and J gave up 3 bases, with 9 bases separating them. The CDR3 reads CAISQPDYNEQFF. CDR3 DNA: TGTGCCATCAGCCAGCCGGACTACAATGAGCAGTTCTTC.

This clonotype was recorded many times. This rearrangement joins TRBV28 to TRBJ2-1; D is undetermined. CDR1 is MDHEN, CDR2 SYDVKM, per germline. The V and J ends lost 3 bases and 9 bases respectively, with 9 bases between them. This CDR3 is built from 12 residues. CDR3 sequence: CASSLNWREQFF. In DNA form, the CDR3 reads TGTGCCAGCAGTTTGAATTGGCGTGAGCAGTTCTTC.

This clonotype was observed at least ten times. The gene calls are TRBV19 and TRBJ2-1, with 13 bases identical to TRBD2. Trimming at V came to 6 bases and at J to 12 bases, leaving 11 bases not matched to a gene. Germline-derived CDR1 and CDR2 are LNHDA and SQIVND (reference sequence). CDR3 size: 15 residues. DNA of the CDR3: TGTGCCAGTAGCTCAACCGGGACTAGCGGGAAAAGGCAGTTCTTC. This encodes CASSSTGTSGKRQFF.

In its sample, this clonotype was seen many times. The CDR3 sequence: CASSASPGLGSYEQYF. CDR3 DNA: TGCGCCAGCAGCGCGAGTCCGGGGTTGGGTTCCTACGAGCAGTACTTC. The rearrangement joins TRBV5-1 to TRBJ2-7; TRBD2 might be the D (5 bases). Between the trimmed V and J ends, which lost 4 bases and 1 base, there was a span of 18 bases. This CDR3 comprises 16 residues. Germline V gives CDR1 SGHRS, CDR2 YFSETQ.

This clonotype was recorded at least ten times. V usage is TRBV6-6 and J usage is TRBJ1-5; 7 bases fit TRBD1. Germline V gene lookup returns CDR1 MNHNY and CDR2 SVGAGI (reference sequence). Losses at the gene ends were 8 bases for V and 0 bases for J; bases not matched to a gene: 10. The CDR3 contains 16 residues. The chain's CDR3 is CASGIPTGDSNQPQHF. The CDR3 DNA reads TGTGCCAGCGGGATCCCCACAGGGGATAGCAATCAGCCCCAGCATTTT.

This clonotype occurred many times. This chain connects TRBV29-1 to TRBJ2-2, with D tentatively TRBD1 or TRBD2 (5 bases each). Germline CDR1 SQVTM, CDR2 ANQGSEA. The CDR3 runs to 13 residues. Between the trimmed V and J ends, which lost 6 bases and 4 bases, there was a span of 12 bases. The CDR3, as DNA: TGCAGCGTGGGGGACGGACTCACCGGGGAGCTGTTTTTT. This gives the protein CSVGDGLTGELFF.

On this clonotype itself: A much larger clone lies a single base off, so this may be a read error. Since no conserved phenylalanine or tryptophan closes the CDR3, a read error is the likely cause. The J gene is TRBJ2-5, the V gene TRBV7-3; 7 nucleotides match TRBD1. With V trimmed by 2 bases and J by 5 bases, 8 bases remained unmatched. The CDR3 loop spans 15 amino acids. Germline V gene lookup returns CDR1 SGHTA and CDR2 FQGTGA. CDR3 bases: TGTGCCAGCAGCTTATCTACAGGGGAATGGGAGACCCAGTACCTC. Its translation is CASSLSTGEWETQYL.

The sample holds many counts of this clonotype. The chain joins TRBV29-1 to TRBJ2-2; no clear D. CDR1 and CDR2 from the germline V gene are SQVTM and ANQGSEA. V lost 7 bases, J lost 3 bases, and 6 bases lay in between. The CDR3 is 11 residues long. The CDR3 is CSALDTGELFF. CDR3 nucleotides: TGCAGCGCCCTGGACACCGGGGAGCTGTTTTTT.

A single count supports this clonotype. Given a much more abundant clone one base away, this may be a read error. The V gene is TRBV12-5, the J gene TRBJ2-5, with D possibly being TRBD2 (6 bases). The CDR3 is 14 amino acids. Trimming took off 7 bases at V and 2 bases at J, with 14 bases between the two ends. Germline CDR1 LGHNT, CDR2 FRNRAP. DNA of the CDR3: TGTGCTAGTGATTCCGGGGACTTGCAAGAGACCCAGTACTTC. Amino acid sequence: CASDSGDLQETQYF.

The chain couples TRBV28 to TRBJ2-1, with 7 bases lining up with TRBD1. With 4 bases clipped from V and 0 bases from J, the junction kept 3 bases outside the gene matches. CDR3 length equals 15 residues. Germline CDR1 is MDHEN and CDR2 is SYDVKM. CDR3 in DNA: TGTGCCAGCAGTTCCCCAGGGGGCTCCTACAATGAGCAGTTCTTC. Translation: CASSSPGGSYNEQFF.

This clonotype showed up many times. Written as DNA, the CDR3 is TGTGCCAGCAGTGAATCTAGGGCCTACGAGCAGTACTTC. Translated: CASSESRAYEQYF. The V and J genes are TRBV2 and TRBJ2-7; D is ambiguous. This CDR3 has 13 amino acids. The V and J ends lost 2 bases and 2 bases respectively, with 7 bases between them. CDR1 is SNHLY, CDR2 FYNNEI, per germline.

This clonotype was seen ten or more times. J is TRBJ2-5 and V is TRBV2; 7 nucleotides match TRBD1. The V and J ends lost 6 bases and 2 bases, in that order; junction bases with no gene match: 9. Germline CDR1 is SNHLY and CDR2 is FYNNEI. The CDR3 is made up of 15 amino acids. CDR3 sequence (DNA): TGTGCCAGCAGCCCTAAGGGACAGTCACAAGAGACCCAGTACTTC. This sequence encodes CASSPKGQSQETQYF.

This clonotype was detected many times. V usage is TRBV6-5 and J usage is TRBJ2-7; 7 nucleotides align to TRBD1. The CDR3 runs to 15 residues. V shed 2 bases, J shed 3 bases, and the junction held 7 bases outside the gene matches. From germline, CDR1 is MNHEY and CDR2 SVGAGI. The CDR3 region has the DNA TGTGCCAGCAGTTACCTAGGTCCAGGGGGCTACGAGCAGTACTTC. Amino acids: CASSYLGPGGYEQYF.

This clonotype came up many times. V is TRBV6-1 and J is TRBJ1-5; possibly TRBD1 for D (5 bases). The CDR3 has 15 amino acids. Germline V CDR1 and CDR2: MNHNS, SASEGT. V lost 0 bases and J lost 6, with 12 bases in between. The CDR3 DNA follows: TGTGCCAGCAGTGAAGCGTGGGGGATGGGTCAGCCCCAGCATTTT. It encodes CASSEAWGMGQPQHF.